The 8 T cell receptor beta chains given below trace back to one sample, sequenced in a study of blood T cell repertoires in COVID-19. Sequenced by immunoSEQ multiplex PCR; TCRdb stores in-frame clones only, minus some. The sample holds 200,000 to 250,000 clones, 90% seen once. The sequenced material came from PBMCs or T cells enriched from blood (not recorded which). The receptors originated from a man aged 25-45 years who had been exposed to COVID-19.

The chain has TRBV4-1 and TRBJ2-7, with 10 bases identical to TRBD2. CDR1 is MGHRA and CDR2 is YSYEKL in the germline V gene. There are 16 residues in the CDR3. Trimming took 0 bases from V and 3 from J; bases not matched to a gene: 5. The CDR3 DNA reads TGCGCCAGCAGCCAAGATTCTGGACTAGCGGTCTACGAGCAGTACTTC. Translated, it gives CASSQDSGLAVYEQYF.

The CDR3 nucleotides are TGTGCCAGCAGCCCCCGACTAGCGGGGGCGGGGGAGACCCAGTACTTC. It specifies CASSPRLAGAGETQYF. The V and J genes are TRBV14 and TRBJ2-5; 12 positions agree with TRBD2. This CDR3 has 16 amino acids. The J segment lost 5 bases and the V segment lost 4 bases, leaving 8 bases of the junction unmatched. CDR1 and CDR2 (germline): SGHDN, FVKESK.

This sequence joins TRBV19 and TRBJ1-6; D might be TRBD1 (6 bases). Germline V gene sequence: CDR1 LNHDA, CDR2 SQIVND (reference sequence). The length of the CDR3 is 14 residues. V lost 4 bases to trimming and J lost 10 bases, with 14 bases between them. The CDR3 DNA reads as TGTGCCAGTAGTACTGCCAGGGGTGGGTCACCCCTCCACTTT. Translating gives CASSTARGGSPLHF.

V gene TRBV7-9 combines with J gene TRBJ2-7; D is possibly TRBD2 (5 bases). The CDR3 covers 15 residues. Trimming cost V 6 bases and J 4 bases, with 19 bases left between them. The germline V gene has CDR1 SEHNR and CDR2 FQNEAQ (reference sequence). The DNA of the CDR3 is TGTGCCAGCAGACCAACTAGTTCCAATAGATACGAGCAGTACTTC. Its protein is CASRPTSSNRYEQYF.

This chain joins TRBV5-1 and TRBJ2-3, with 7 bases matching TRBD1. This CDR3 is 15 amino acids long. J gave up 2 bases and V 2 bases, and 5 bases lay outside the gene matches. Germline V gives CDR1 SGHRS, CDR2 YFSETQ. The CDR3 loop is CASSLAGTVTDTQYF. In DNA, the CDR3 is TGCGCCAGCAGCTTAGCCGGGACAGTCACAGATACGCAGTATTTT.

The chain uses TRBV29-1 and TRBJ2-7; a weak D match, TRBD1 (6 bases). The CDR3 is made up of 15 amino acids. Trimming removed 2 bases from V and 6 bases from J, with 20 bases in between. Germline CDR1 and CDR2: SQVTM and ANQGSEA. In nucleotides, the CDR3 is TGCAGCGTTGAAATCGAGGCAGGGGAAAGAGGCGAGCAGTACTTC. Protein sequence: CSVEIEAGERGEQYF.

A single count supports this clone. The chain carries TRBV6-1 and TRBJ1-1; D remains ambiguous. Trimming took off 2 bases at V and 3 bases at J, with 10 bases between the two ends. Germline V CDR1 and CDR2: MNHNS, SASEGT. The CDR3 spans 14 residues. DNA of the CDR3: TGTGCCAGCAGTGAACTAGATATCGACACTGAAGCTTTCTTT. Translated, it gives CASSELDIDTEAFF.

The chain is built from TRBV11-2 and TRBJ2-3; D is unresolved. Looked up from germline, CDR1 is SGHAT and CDR2 is FQNNGV. The V end was cut by 5 bases, the J end by 5 bases, with 5 bases between. The CDR3 length is 11 residues. DNA for the CDR3: TGTGCCAGCAGCGTCAGAGATACGCAGTATTTT. Amino acids: CASSVRDTQYF.